The clone carrying this T cell receptor beta chain was recorded once. What it binds is not known. This record comes from a study of cytomegalovirus exposure and HLA in healthy donors. For the study at large: Around 77 million unique TCRs from HLA-typed donors made up an early data release. Study results and caveats: In a later analysis, HLA-C alleles had the fewest associated TCRs, DRB1 alleles the most. Later on, a genetic analysis was performed. It linked a missense variant in DCLRE1C with V- and J-gene trimming of TCR beta.

The PCR contained 60 Vbeta and 13 Jbeta primers. Authors' methods: Tens of millions of unique TCR beta chains, roughly 11 million of them shared, were counted by a later analysis. Profiled with immunoSEQ multiplex PCR; TCRdb holds only in-frame clones, not every one. Clone size and V and J calls were adopted from that table, with D and trimming inferred from the DNA. The table includes some 170,000 clones, approximately 80% detected once. Material: PBMCs. This clonotype was obtained from a man younger than 40 in good health and CMV-seropositive.

This CDR3 reads CASEGQITDTQYF. CDR3 nucleotides: TGTGCCAGCGAGGGACAGATCACAGATACGCAGTATTTT. The chain is built from TRBV7-2 and TRBJ2-3, with 7 bases aligning to TRBD1. This CDR3 spans 13 amino acids. The V gene end was trimmed by 8 bases and the J gene end by 2 bases; junction bases not matched to a gene: 4. Germline V gene sequence: CDR1 SGHTA, CDR2 FQGNSA.